This T cell receptor beta chain stems from a study of OX40 agonist ivuxolimab in advanced cancers. In the study overall: Clinicians treated patients with ivuxolimab, an agonistic anti-OX40 (CD134) antibody. Study outcomes and limitations: Some of the lowest clonal expansion was seen in partial responders at 0.1-3.0 mg/kg.

The CDR3 covers 13 residues. Trimming cost V 3 bases and J 5 bases, with 8 bases left between them. CDR1 LNHDA and CDR2 SQIVND come from the germline V gene (reference sequence). Turning to this clone: Its antigen remains unidentified.

The investigators sampled blood at baseline, at cycle 4 day 1, and at cycle 7 day 1. Only in-frame clones appear in the TCRdb table, and some are missing; sequencing was by immunoSEQ multiplex PCR. The sample has more than 25,000 clones; approximately 84% are singletons. The receptor's source is an adult with an advanced solid tumor such as melanoma, head and neck, liver or kidney cancer. The specimen comprised CD4+ or CD8+ T cells sorted from blood, sampled in a trial of the OX40 agonist ivuxolimab. V gene TRBV19 combines with J gene TRBJ2-1, with D possibly TRBD1 on 5 matching bases. This CDR3 is CASSMAGNNEQFF. The CDR3 coding sequence is TGTGCCAGTAGTATGGCAGGGAACAATGAGCAGTTCTTC.